Presented here are 17 T cell receptor beta chains from one specimen sequenced in a study of blood T cell repertoires in COVID-19 (dated by TCRdb to the early 2020s). Library preparation was by the immunoSEQ multiplex PCR assay. TCRdb's version of the immuneACCESS table is confined to in-frame rearrangements and falls short of the full clone set. An unresolved V gene accounts for under half of the shortfall where checked; the remainder is of unknown origin. This sample has 50,000 to 65,000 clones in its table, and nearly 90% of those were observed once. The ten largest clones capture over 3.5% of the sample. Sequencing was done on a sample of peripheral blood. The receptors were sampled from a man in his fifties with active COVID-19.

The chain combines TRBV6-5 with TRBJ1-2; D gene ambiguous. V gave up 6 bases and J gave up 8 bases, with 16 bases separating them. The CDR3 extends over 13 amino acids. CDR1 and CDR2 from the germline V gene are MNHEY and SVGAGI. The CDR3 sequence: CASRDQVAHGYTF. The DNA for the CDR3 is TGTGCCAGCAGAGACCAGGTAGCGCACGGCTACACCTTC.

The V and J genes are TRBV7-9 and TRBJ1-5; no firm D call. Germline V CDR1 and CDR2: SEHNR, FQNEAQ (reference sequence). The CDR3 extends over 14 amino acids. Trimming took 5 bases from V and 2 from J, leaving 10 bases between them. The CDR3 DNA reads TGTGCCAGCAGCCATGGGCATGGCAATCAGCCCCAGCATTTT. It encodes CASSHGHGNQPQHF.

The chain recombines TRBV4-1 with TRBJ1-1; a weak D match, TRBD1 (6 bases). Germline V gene lookup returns CDR1 MGHRA and CDR2 YSYEKL. The CDR3 consists of 19 residues. Trimming removed 4 bases at V and 5 bases at J, with 29 bases between. CDR3 sequence (DNA): TGCGCCAGCAGCCTCCTATACGGGGGGCTGGGGGGCTGGAGGACTGAAGCTTTCTTT. Its translation: CASSLLYGGLGGWRTEAFF.

The V call is TRBV10-3, the J call TRBJ1-1; TRBD1 aligns across 9 bases. J gave up 1 base and V 6 bases, and 24 bases lay outside the gene matches. Germline V gene sequence: CDR1 ENHRY, CDR2 SYGVKD. CDR3 length: 21 residues. The CDR3 protein is CAISPLLPPRDRGIPNTEAFF. The CDR3 DNA reads as TGTGCCATCAGCCCTTTACTCCCACCCCGAGACAGGGGGATACCGAACACTGAAGCTTTCTTT.

The chain recombines TRBV11-2 with TRBJ2-1; no clear D. Trimming stripped 4 bases from V and 9 bases from J, with 10 bases between. Germline V CDR1 and CDR2: SGHAT, FQNNGV. There are 12 residues in the CDR3. This chain's CDR3 is CASSSSTGEQFF. The CDR3 nucleotides read TGTGCCAGCAGCTCAAGTACCGGTGAGCAGTTCTTC.

This chain connects TRBV24-1 to TRBJ1-5, with 10 bases that match TRBD1. Germline trimming cut 3 bases from V and 7 bases from J; bases unmatched to any gene: 11. The CDR3 runs 17 residues. Looked up from germline, CDR1 is KGHDR and CDR2 is SFDVKD. CDR3 amino acids: CATSDPGQGPSGQPQHF. The CDR3 nucleotides read TGTGCCACCAGTGATCCGGGACAGGGGCCCTCCGGGCAGCCCCAGCATTTT.

The J gene is TRBJ2-1, the V gene TRBV11-2; 15 bases line up with TRBD2. Germline loops: CDR1 SGHAT, CDR2 FQNNGV. The CDR3 consists of 18 residues. Trimming removed 4 bases from V and 2 bases from J; junction bases left unmatched: 6. As DNA, the CDR3 is TGTGCCAGCAGCTCCGGACTAGCGGGGGGGCCCCCCTACAATGAGCAGTTCTTC. Protein: CASSSGLAGGPPYNEQFF.

CDR3 nucleotides: TGTGCCAGCAGCTTAAGACAGAGTAATGAAAAACTGTTTTTT. Protein: CASSLRQSNEKLFF. The genes are TRBV11-2 and TRBJ1-4, with a weak D call TRBD1 (5 bases). This CDR3 has 14 amino acids. The germline V gene has CDR1 SGHAT and CDR2 FQNNGV. V was trimmed by 2 bases and J by 4 bases, leaving 8 bases between them.

The chain has TRBV4-2 and TRBJ2-7, with 9 bases matching TRBD1. Per the germline V gene, CDR1 is LGHNA and CDR2 is YNFKEQ. V was clipped by 1 base and J by 3 bases; unmatched bases: 1. The CDR3 is 14 amino acids. This CDR3 reads CASSQGDRDYEQYF. The CDR3 coding sequence is TGTGCCAGCAGCCAAGGGGACAGGGACTACGAGCAGTACTTC.

The V call is TRBV5-1, the J call TRBJ2-3, with D possibly being TRBD2 (5 bases). Trimming removed 0 bases at V and 4 bases at J, with 15 bases between. This CDR3 is built from 16 residues. The germline V gene has CDR1 SGHRS and CDR2 YFSETQ. CDR3 nucleotide sequence: TGCGCCAGCAGCTTGGGACCACGGGAAGGACCAGATACGCAGTATTTT. It codes for CASSLGPREGPDTQYF.

The CDR3 loop reads CASTTSGQFTF. CDR3 coding DNA: TGTGCCAGCACCACTTCTGGGCAGTTCACCTTC. This chain links TRBV12-3 or TRBV12-4 with TRBJ1-2; D not resolved. Trimming left V 7 bases short and J 13 bases short, with 16 bases between. The CDR3 spans 11 residues.

The CDR3, as DNA: TGTGCCAGCAGCCAAGCAGGGGGCCCTGGAAACACCATATATTTT. Its translation: CASSQAGGPGNTIYF. The V gene is TRBV7-9, the J gene TRBJ1-3, with TRBD1 matching over 8 bases. Germline loops: CDR1 SEHNR, CDR2 FQNEAQ (reference sequence). The CDR3 has 15 residues. Unmatched junction bases numbered 5, after V lost 5 bases and J lost 2 bases.

The rearrangement links TRBV30 to TRBJ2-1; 7 bases agree with TRBD1. The V and J ends lost 1 base and 6 bases, in that order; junction bases with no gene match: 6. The CDR3 runs 14 residues. Germline lookup yields CDR1 GTSNPN and CDR2 SVGIG (reference sequence). In DNA, the CDR3 is TGTGCCTGGAGTGCCGGTCAGGGGGTCAATGAGCAGTTCTTC. Protein: CAWSAGQGVNEQFF.

The V gene is TRBV19, the J gene TRBJ1-2; D is uncertain. Germline values: CDR1 LNHDA, CDR2 SQIVND (reference sequence). The CDR3 sequence is 8 residues long. The CDR3 nucleotides are TGTGCTCTCTATGGCTACACCTTC. Protein sequence: CALYGYTF.

This chain joins TRBV5-1 and TRBJ2-3; TRBD1 agrees at 9 bases. CDR1 SGHRS and CDR2 YFSETQ come from the germline V gene. The length of the CDR3 is 15 residues. J was trimmed by 3 bases and V by 2 bases; bases with no gene match: 4. The CDR3 sequence is CASSFGDRDTDTQYF. CDR3 coding DNA: TGCGCCAGCAGCTTTGGGGACAGGGATACAGATACGCAGTATTTT.

This clone was seen just once. The genes are TRBV29-1 and TRBJ2-4; 10 bases match TRBD2. After removal of 4 bases from V and 0 bases from J, the junction contained 9 bases not matched to a gene. There are 17 residues in the CDR3. CDR1 and CDR2 from the germline V gene are SQVTM and ANQGSEA. CDR3: CSVVVSGGFLAKNIQYF. The DNA for the CDR3 is TGCAGCGTTGTGGTTAGCGGGGGGTTTCTAGCCAAAAACATTCAGTACTTC.

V gene TRBV6-2 or TRBV6-3 combines with J gene TRBJ1-5, with 8 bases aligning to TRBD1. The CDR3 runs to 19 residues. Germline V gives CDR1 MNHEY, CDR2 SVGEGT. V was pared by 3 bases and J by 0 bases, with 13 bases of the junction left unmatched. The CDR3 region is CASSYLNRGLRYSNQPQHF. CDR3 nucleotides: TGTGCCAGCAGTTATCTTAACAGGGGGTTGAGGTATAGCAATCAGCCCCAGCATTTT.